The 17 T cell receptor beta chains reported below all come from one sample, sequenced in a study of graft-versus-host responses after intestinal transplantation listed by TCRdb under 2021. Receptor libraries were prepared by the immunoSEQ multiplex PCR assay. TCRdb holds this immuneACCESS table with in-frame rearrangements only. Some clones are missing; in checked studies, unresolved V genes explain under half, and the rest has no known cause. The sample data list some 86,000 clones, and 91% of these were observed just once. Of the sample, about 0.1% falls within the top ten clones. These receptors are not linked to any known antigen. The sample's time point label, decoded: cells obtained before transplantation from donor or recipient. Specimen: unstimulated CD4+ T cells sorted from spleen or lymph node cells, collected before intestinal transplant. These receptors originate from a human donor who received an intestinal transplant.

This clone was observed once. J is TRBJ1-3 and V is TRBV30; the D gene is possibly TRBD1 (6 bases). There are 13 residues in the CDR3. Trimming cost V 7 bases and J 0 bases, with 10 bases left between them. Germline lookup yields CDR1 GTSNPN and CDR2 SVGIG (reference sequence). The CDR3 bases are TGTGCCTACGAGGGGGTCTCTGGAAACACCATATATTTT. Translating gives CAYEGVSGNTIYF. The variable domain in full, completed from reference TRBV30 and TRBJ1-3, reads SQTIHQWPATLVQPVGSPLSLECTVEGTSNPNLYWYRQAAGRGLQLLFYSVGIGQISSEVPQNLSASRPQDRQFILSSKKLLLSDSGFYLCAYEGVSGNTIYFGEGSWLTVV.

The chain carries TRBV18 and TRBJ2-5; no clear D. With 6 bases removed from V and 0 bases from J, the gap between germline ends came to 5 bases. The CDR3 totals 12 residues. Germline CDR1 and CDR2: KGHSH and LQKENI. This chain's CDR3 is CASSLYQETQYF. The CDR3 coding sequence is TGTGCCAGCTCCCTGTACCAAGAGACCCAGTACTTC.

This chain uses TRBV5-4 with TRBJ1-3, with 7 positions matching TRBD1. The trim removed 4 bases at V and 2 bases at J, leaving 9 bases unmatched. The CDR3 is made up of 16 amino acids. CDR1 and CDR2 (germline): SGHNT, YYREEE (reference sequence). CDR3 loop: CASSRKTGRTGNTIYF. The CDR3, as DNA: TGTGCCAGCAGCCGTAAGACAGGGAGGACTGGAAACACCATATATTTT.

This chain joins TRBV18 and TRBJ1-2, with 7 bases that match TRBD1. The CDR3 totals 13 residues. Trimming cost V 5 bases and J 5 bases; bases outside gene matches: 5. CDR1 is KGHSH, CDR2 LQKENI, per germline. The CDR3, as DNA: TGTGCCAGCTCAGACAGGGTCTGGTATGGCTACACCTTC. It encodes CASSDRVWYGYTF.

The table lists this clone with a count of one. This chain links TRBV30 with TRBJ2-2; D gene ambiguous. The germline V gene has CDR1 GTSNPN and CDR2 SVGIG (reference sequence). The CDR3 loop spans 13 amino acids. V shed 4 bases and J shed 4 bases, with 10 bases lying between them. CDR3 in amino acids: CAWKNSFTGELFF. Written as DNA, the CDR3 is TGTGCCTGGAAGAACAGCTTCACCGGGGAGCTGTTTTTT.

The V gene is TRBV5-1, the J gene TRBJ2-7; a weak D match, TRBD1 (6 bases). The CDR3 consists of 14 residues. The germline V and J ends were trimmed by 3 bases and 3 bases, with 13 bases remaining between them. The germline CDR1 and CDR2 sequences are SGHRS and YFSETQ. The CDR3 DNA sequence: TGCGCCAGCAGCTCCCCGGGACACGACTACGAGCAGTACTTC. As protein: CASSSPGHDYEQYF.

V and J are TRBV9 and TRBJ2-3, with D uncertain. The CDR3 runs 11 residues. Trimming stripped 4 bases from V and 6 bases from J, with 6 bases between. Germline CDR1 reads SGDLS; CDR2 reads YYNGEE. CDR3 sequence (DNA): TGTGCCAGCAGCCCAGCGGATACGCAGTATTTT. Amino acids: CASSPADTQYF.

The chain recombines TRBV9 with TRBJ2-1; the D gene is possibly TRBD2 (5 bases). Germline assignment: CDR1 SGDLS and CDR2 YYNGEE. This CDR3 has 14 residues. With 4 bases removed from V and 9 bases from J, the gap between germline ends came to 17 bases. The CDR3 DNA sequence: TGTGCCAGCAGCCCATTCCAAGCGGCTCCTGAGCAGTTCTTC. It specifies CASSPFQAAPEQFF.

The gene calls are TRBV30 and TRBJ2-2; 7 bases are shared with TRBD1. This CDR3 comprises 15 residues. The germline V gene encodes CDR1 GTSNPN and CDR2 SVGIG (reference sequence). With V trimmed by 8 bases and J by 5 bases, 14 bases remained unmatched. This chain's CDR3 is CARREGGAWTGELFF. In DNA form, the CDR3 reads TGTGCCCGCCGGGAAGGGGGCGCATGGACCGGGGAGCTGTTTTTT.

V and J are TRBV11-3 and TRBJ2-7, with 13 bases fitting TRBD2. The ends lost 3 bases at V and 6 bases at J; junction bases unmatched: 5. Germline CDR1 is SGHNT and CDR2 is YENEEA. The CDR3 loop spans 15 amino acids. CDR3 nucleotides: TGTGCCAGCAGCTTCGGACTAGCGGGGGCCTTCGAGCAGTACTTC. It yields the protein CASSFGLAGAFEQYF.

About this clone: The sample contains more than one DNA sequence encoding this CDR3. The chain has TRBV4-3 and TRBJ2-7; 8 positions agree with TRBD2. Germline V gene sequence: CDR1 LGHNA, CDR2 YSLEER. Germline trimming cut 1 base from V and 6 bases from J; bases unmatched to any gene: 8. The CDR3 spans 15 residues. This chain's CDR3 is CASSQARTGGFEQYF. As DNA, the CDR3 is TGCGCCAGCAGCCAAGCTCGGACGGGGGGGTTCGAGCAGTACTTC.

The V gene is TRBV7-2, the J gene TRBJ2-3; TRBD1 is a possible D gene (5 bases). Per germline, CDR1 SGHTA and CDR2 FQGNSA. The V end lost 0 bases, the J end lost 2 bases, and 6 bases lay between the germline ends. There are 14 residues in the CDR3. The CDR3 nucleotides are TGTGCCAGCAGCTTAGCCAGGGACACAGATACGCAGTATTTT. Protein sequence: CASSLARDTDTQYF. The full variable domain, with the rest looked up from reference TRBV7-2 and TRBJ2-3, is GAGVSQSPSNKVTEKGKDVELRCDPISGHTALYWYRQSLGQGLEFLIYFQGNSAPDKSGLPSDRFSAERTGGSVSTLTIQRTQQEDSAVYLCASSLARDTDTQYFGPGTRLTVL.

V is TRBV21-1 and J is TRBJ1-5. TRBV21-1 is recorded as a pseudogene. The CDR3 runs to 13 residues. The CDR3 DNA reads as TGTGCCAGCAGCACTCCAACTAATCAGCCCCAGCATTTT. Translation: CASSTPTNQPQHF.

This clone was counted between two and nine times. V gene TRBV6-1 combines with J gene TRBJ1-1, with a possible D match to TRBD1 (5 bases). Between the trimmed V and J ends, which lost 8 bases and 4 bases, there was a span of 17 bases. CDR1 is MNHNS and CDR2 is SASEGT in the germline V gene. The CDR3 runs to 14 residues. The CDR3 spells CASGLQVGVTEAFF. CDR3 nucleotides: TGTGCCAGCGGATTACAGGTAGGGGTCACTGAAGCTTTCTTT.

The chain couples TRBV5-6 to TRBJ1-1; D is undetermined. The germline V gene encodes CDR1 SGHDT and CDR2 YYEEEE. The CDR3 sequence is 14 residues long. Trimming took off 3 bases at V and 8 bases at J, with 17 bases between the two ends. The CDR3 here is CASSWGPGEPEAFF. CDR3 nucleotide sequence: TGTGCCAGCAGCTGGGGTCCCGGGGAGCCAGAAGCTTTCTTT.

The chain carries TRBV5-1 and TRBJ1-1, with D perhaps TRBD1 (5 bases). V lost 1 base and J 6 bases, leaving 7 bases between the germline ends. There are 12 residues in the CDR3. CDR1 is SGHRS, CDR2 YFSETQ, per germline. The CDR3: CASSLQGAEAFF. The CDR3 region has the DNA TGCGCCAGCAGCTTGCAGGGCGCTGAAGCTTTCTTT.

The V call is TRBV7-9, the J call TRBJ2-2, with D tentatively TRBD1 (5 bases). This CDR3 region has 15 residues. Germline assignment: CDR1 SEHNR and CDR2 FQNEAQ (reference sequence). V was shortened by 3 bases and J by 0 bases, with 8 bases between the two germline ends. The CDR3 sequence: CASSFGRANTGELFF. The CDR3, as DNA: TGTGCCAGCAGCTTTGGCAGGGCGAACACCGGGGAGCTGTTTTTT.